This is a list of T cell receptor beta chains from one sample in a study of T cell repertoires in cytomegalovirus infection. Which antigens these TCRs recognize remains unknown. A single record per CDR3 protein comes from TCRdb applying MiXCR to the reads. Of roughly 70,000 distinct CDR3 sequences listed, 20% to 25% are singletons. Here the sequenced sample was CD8+ T cells from cultured PBMCs, taken from culture after CMV antigen stimulation. These receptors all stem from a human donor in good health (CMV status not recorded). Some clones in this sample may be carry-over from other donors' samples. CDR3s include the opening cysteine and the closing phenylalanine or tryptophan. The D gene is left open where the match is weak. Expanded clones are given a class, and other clones once, few, many or no size at all.

j_gene: TRBJ1-6
abundance: few
d_gene: TRBD1
v_gene: TRBV7-8
CDR3aa: CASSLGTGLLNSPLHF
CDR3nt: TGTGCCAGCAGCTTAGGGACAGGGTTGCTTAATTCACCCCTCCACTTT

j_gene: TRBJ1-5
abundance: few
d_gene: TRBD1
v_gene: TRBV6-2/TRBV6-3
CDR3aa: CASSYWTGNQPQHF
CDR3nt: TGTGCCAGCAGTTATTGGACAGGTAACCAGCCCCAGCATTTT

j_gene: TRBJ2-2
abundance: few
d_gene: NA
v_gene: TRBV20-1
CDR3aa: CSAIRSGTGELFF
CDR3nt: TGCAGTGCTATCCGGAGTGGTACCGGGGAGCTGTTTTTT

j_gene: TRBJ1-5
abundance: few
d_gene: NA
v_gene: TRBV6-2/TRBV6-3
CDR3aa: CASSFLIDRRNQPQHF
CDR3nt: TGTGCCAGCAGTTTCCTCATCGACAGGAGAAATCAGCCCCAGCATTTT

j_gene: TRBJ1-5
abundance: few
d_gene: NA
v_gene: TRBV12-3/TRBV12-4
CDR3aa: CASSFQGNNQPQHF
CDR3nt: TGTGCCAGCAGTTTCCAGGGGAACAATCAGCCCCAGCATTTT

j_gene: TRBJ2-6
abundance: NA
d_gene: TRBD1
v_gene: TRBV12-3/TRBV12-4
CDR3aa: CASSFKVGQGASGANVLTF
CDR3nt: TGTGCCAGCAGTTTTAAGGTAGGGCAGGGGGCGTCTGGGGCCAACGTCCTGACTTTC

j_gene: TRBJ1-2
abundance: NA
d_gene: TRBD1
v_gene: TRBV29-1
CDR3aa: CSVHSRDRGRYGYTF
CDR3nt: TGCAGCGTACATAGTCGGGACAGGGGAAGGTATGGCTACACCTTC

j_gene: TRBJ1-4
abundance: NA
d_gene: TRBD1
v_gene: TRBV28
CDR3aa: CASSLDRGRMEKLFF
CDR3nt: TGTGCCAGCAGTTTGGACAGGGGGAGGATGGAAAAACTGTTTTTT

j_gene: TRBJ1-5
abundance: NA
d_gene: TRBD1
v_gene: TRBV7-9
CDR3aa: CASSSSDRSQNQPQHF
CDR3nt: TGTGCCAGCAGCTCTTCGGACAGGAGCCAAAATCAGCCCCAGCATTTT

j_gene: TRBJ2-7
abundance: few
d_gene: NA
v_gene: TRBV7-9
CDR3aa: CASSTRTTSWGEQYF
CDR3nt: TGTGCCAGCAGCACCAGAACTACCTCCTGGGGGGAGCAGTACTTC

j_gene: TRBJ2-3
abundance: NA
d_gene: NA
v_gene: TRBV7-2
CDR3aa: CASSRLGGTDTQYF
CDR3nt: TGTGCCAGCAGCCGGCTCGGCGGCACAGATACGCAGTATTTT

j_gene: TRBJ1-6
abundance: many
d_gene: NA
v_gene: TRBV7-6
CDR3aa: CASSLQDSAPLHF
CDR3nt: TGTGCCAGCAGCTTGCAGGACTCGGCACCCCTCCACTTT

j_gene: TRBJ1-2
abundance: few
d_gene: TRBD1
v_gene: TRBV4-1
CDR3aa: CASSQSTGGAPYGYTF
CDR3nt: TGCGCCAGCAGCCAATCGACAGGGGGCGCCCCTTATGGCTACACCTTC

j_gene: TRBJ2-3
abundance: once
d_gene: TRBD2
v_gene: TRBV20-1
CDR3aa: CSAGELLAGNTDTQYF
CDR3nt: TGCAGTGCTGGAGAGTTACTAGCGGGGAACACAGATACGCAGTATTTT

j_gene: TRBJ2-7
abundance: NA
d_gene: NA
v_gene: TRBV12-3/TRBV12-4
CDR3aa: CASSPGLFYEQYF
CDR3nt: TGTGCCAGCAGCCCCGGGCTCTTCTACGAGCAGTACTTC

j_gene: TRBJ2-2
abundance: NA
d_gene: NA
v_gene: TRBV12-3/TRBV12-4
CDR3aa: CASSLGDGDTGELFF
CDR3nt: TGTGCCAGCAGTTTGGGGGACGGTGACACCGGGGAGCTGTTTTTT

j_gene: TRBJ2-1
abundance: NA
d_gene: NA
v_gene: TRBV6-2/TRBV6-3
CDR3aa: CASRPPHDYNEQFF
CDR3nt: TGTGCCAGCAGGCCCCCCCACGATTACAATGAGCAGTTCTTC

j_gene: TRBJ2-1
abundance: many
d_gene: NA
v_gene: TRBV12-3/TRBV12-4
CDR3aa: CASSLGWGSYNEQFF
CDR3nt: TGTGCCAGCAGTTTAGGCTGGGGATCCTACAATGAGCAGTTCTTC

j_gene: TRBJ2-1
abundance: NA
d_gene: NA
v_gene: TRBV7-2
CDR3aa: CASSLAEGSGEQFF
CDR3nt: TGTGCCAGCAGCTTAGCCGAGGGGTCGGGTGAGCAGTTCTTC

j_gene: TRBJ1-1
abundance: NA
d_gene: NA
v_gene: TRBV20-1
CDR3aa: CSASGGSFF
CDR3nt: TGCAGTGCTAGCGGTGGGTCTTTCTTT

j_gene: TRBJ1-2
abundance: NA
d_gene: NA
v_gene: TRBV4-2
CDR3aa: CASSQDSQGIWDGYTF
CDR3nt: TGTGCCAGCAGCCAAGATAGTCAGGGGATTTGGGATGGCTACACCTTC

j_gene: TRBJ2-5
abundance: NA
d_gene: TRBD2
v_gene: TRBV6-5
CDR3aa: CARSYTGTSLRETQYF
CDR3nt: TGTGCCCGCAGTTACACTGGGACTAGCCTCAGGGAGACCCAGTACTTC

j_gene: TRBJ2-7
abundance: once
d_gene: TRBD2
v_gene: TRBV27
CDR3aa: CASSLSAGGTYEQYF
CDR3nt: TGTGCCAGCAGTTTATCGGCGGGGGGAACCTACGAGCAGTACTTC

j_gene: TRBJ2-1
abundance: NA
d_gene: TRBD1
v_gene: TRBV7-2
CDR3aa: CASSTRTGSSYNEQFF
CDR3nt: TGTGCCAGCAGCACCCGGACAGGGAGCTCCTACAATGAGCAGTTCTTC

j_gene: TRBJ1-1
abundance: NA
d_gene: TRBD1
v_gene: TRBV12-3/TRBV12-4
CDR3aa: CASSFGTANTEAFF
CDR3nt: TGTGCCAGCAGTTTCGGGACAGCGAACACTGAAGCTTTCTTT

j_gene: TRBJ2-3
abundance: few
d_gene: TRBD2
v_gene: TRBV7-9
CDR3aa: CASSKSGGASDTQYF
CDR3nt: TGTGCCAGCAGCAAAAGCGGGGGGGCATCAGATACGCAGTATTTT

j_gene: TRBJ2-7
abundance: NA
d_gene: TRBD1
v_gene: TRBV4-3
CDR3aa: CASSQDRGTGREQYF
CDR3nt: TGCGCCAGCAGCCAAGATAGAGGGACAGGTCGCGAGCAGTACTTC

j_gene: TRBJ2-7
abundance: NA
d_gene: NA
v_gene: TRBV12-3/TRBV12-4
CDR3aa: CASSGGGPYEQYF
CDR3nt: TGTGCCAGCAGCGGAGGGGGTCCCTACGAGCAGTACTTC

j_gene: TRBJ2-5
abundance: few
d_gene: NA
v_gene: TRBV12-3/TRBV12-4
CDR3aa: CASSFGRQETQYF
CDR3nt: TGTGCCAGCAGTTTCGGGCGGCAAGAGACCCAGTACTTC

j_gene: TRBJ2-3
abundance: NA
d_gene: NA
v_gene: TRBV11-2
CDR3aa: CASSWAGRFRDTQYF
CDR3nt: TGTGCCAGCAGCTGGGCGGGGCGATTTAGAGATACGCAGTATTTT

j_gene: TRBJ2-2
abundance: few
d_gene: TRBD2
v_gene: TRBV6-1
CDR3aa: CASMGGSGELFF
CDR3nt: TGTGCCAGCATGGGAGGGTCCGGGGAGCTGTTTTTT

j_gene: TRBJ1-3
abundance: many
d_gene: NA
v_gene: TRBV7-9
CDR3aa: CASSSPDRRNTIYF
CDR3nt: TGTGCCAGCAGCTCACCAGACAGAAGAAACACCATATATTTT

j_gene: TRBJ1-4
abundance: NA
d_gene: TRBD1
v_gene: TRBV28
CDR3aa: CASSDLQGGTATNEKLFF
CDR3nt: TGTGCCAGCAGTGATCTACAGGGGGGAACAGCAACTAATGAAAAACTGTTTTTT

j_gene: TRBJ1-2
abundance: NA
d_gene: NA
v_gene: TRBV6-2/TRBV6-3
CDR3aa: CASSPDPTYNYGYTF
CDR3nt: TGTGCCAGCAGCCCCGACCCGACATACAACTATGGCTACACCTTC

j_gene: TRBJ2-2
abundance: NA
d_gene: TRBD1
v_gene: TRBV27
CDR3aa: CASSWDRGLNTGELFF
CDR3nt: TGTGCCAGCAGTTGGGACAGAGGATTGAACACCGGGGAGCTGTTTTTT

j_gene: TRBJ2-7
abundance: few
d_gene: NA
v_gene: TRBV27
CDR3aa: CASSLSAVSYEQYF
CDR3nt: TGTGCCAGCAGTTTATCGGCCGTTTCCTACGAGCAGTACTTC

j_gene: TRBJ2-3
abundance: NA
d_gene: TRBD1
v_gene: TRBV7-9
CDR3aa: CASRPGQGSTDTQYF
CDR3nt: TGTGCCAGCAGGCCGGGACAGGGGTCCACAGATACGCAGTATTTT

j_gene: TRBJ1-1
abundance: few
d_gene: TRBD1
v_gene: TRBV28
CDR3aa: CASEEGRDSYVSEAFF
CDR3nt: TGTGCCAGCGAGGAAGGGCGGGACAGCTACGTCTCTGAAGCTTTCTTT

j_gene: TRBJ2-7
abundance: few
d_gene: NA
v_gene: TRBV7-2
CDR3aa: CASSLSRTYEQYF
CDR3nt: TGTGCCAGCAGCTTATCCAGAACCTACGAGCAGTACTTC

j_gene: TRBJ1-6
abundance: few
d_gene: TRBD1
v_gene: TRBV20-1
CDR3aa: CSAPNRGGNSPLHF
CDR3nt: TGCAGTGCTCCTAACAGGGGAGGGAATTCACCCCTCCACTTT

j_gene: TRBJ1-1
abundance: few
d_gene: TRBD1
v_gene: TRBV6-2/TRBV6-3
CDR3aa: CASSSVDRGEAFF
CDR3nt: TGTGCCAGCAGTTCCGTCGACAGGGGTGAAGCTTTCTTT

j_gene: TRBJ2-7
abundance: NA
d_gene: NA
v_gene: TRBV12-3/TRBV12-4
CDR3aa: CASSSVGAAGIYEQYF
CDR3nt: TGTGCCAGCAGTTCAGTCGGAGCAGCGGGTATCTACGAGCAGTACTTC